Listed below are T cell receptor beta chains from one sample, sequenced in a study of CD8+ T cells in alopecia areata. Only in-frame clones appear in the TCRdb table, and some are missing; sequencing was by immunoSEQ multiplex PCR. The table has about 220,000 clones, under 75% seen once. Sequencing was performed on CD4+ T cells sorted from blood, taken at week 4, from a patient treated with tofacitinib. All receptors come from a human donor with alopecia areata. Both conserved end residues are part of each CDR3. A D gene is named only where the DNA matches it firmly. Clone size, where shown, is once, few, many, or a class for clones that have expanded.

>NA|TRBV29-1|13|NA|TRBJ2-7
CSVEKDGAYEQYF
TGCAGCGTTGAGAAGGACGGGGCCTACGAGCAGTACTTC
>NA|TRBV9|14|NA|TRBJ1-1
CASSVDIMQGEAFF
TGTGCCAGCAGCGTAGATATCATGCAGGGTGAAGCTTTCTTT
>NA|TRBV11-2|14|NA|TRBJ1-4
CASSHGTPNEKLFF
TGTGCCAGCAGTCACGGGACACCAAATGAAAAACTGTTTTTT
>TRBD2|TRBV29-1|14|NA|TRBJ2-1
CSVVRAGGRNEQFF
TGCAGCGTTGTGAGAGCGGGGGGGCGAAATGAGCAGTTCTTC
>NA|TRBV10-3|13|NA|TRBJ2-7
CAISESGSIEQYF
TGTGCCATCAGTGAGTCGGGTAGCATCGAGCAGTACTTC
>NA|TRBV19|14|few|TRBJ2-3
CASSIPDGPDTQYF
TGTGCCAGTAGTATCCCGGACGGCCCAGATACGCAGTATTTT
>TRBD1|TRBV10-3|13|NA|TRBJ2-6
CATGQAGANVLTF
TGTGCCACCGGACAGGCTGGGGCCAACGTCCTGACTTTC
>NA|TRBV27|17|NA|TRBJ2-5
CASSQNSGPIPQETQYF
TGTGCCAGCAGTCAAAACTCGGGACCCATACCTCAAGAGACCCAGTACTTC
>TRBD1|TRBV29-1|12|NA|TRBJ1-5
CSGDIQGGPQHF
TGCAGCGGGGACATTCAGGGGGGGCCCCAGCATTTT
>NA|TRBV6-5|14|NA|TRBJ1-4
CASREDRKDEKLFF
TGTGCCAGCAGGGAGGACAGAAAGGATGAAAAACTGTTTTTT
>NA|TRBV19|13|few|TRBJ2-5
CASSPGRGETQYF
TGTGCCAGTAGCCCAGGGCGGGGAGAGACCCAGTACTTC
>TRBD1|TRBV29-1|13|once|TRBJ2-1
CSVDRDSYNEQFF
TGCAGCGTAGACCGGGACAGCTACAATGAGCAGTTCTTC
>TRBD1|TRBV4-1|15|NA|TRBJ1-1
CASSQVTGVNTEAFF
TGCGCCAGCAGCCAAGTTACAGGGGTGAACACTGAAGCTTTCTTT
>NA|TRBV11-2|15|NA|TRBJ2-7
CASRSTGQSSYEQYF
TGTGCCAGCAGATCCACTGGTCAGAGCTCCTACGAGCAGTACTTC
>TRBD1|TRBV29-1|12|few|TRBJ1-4
CSGGTGGGKLFF
TGCAGCGGTGGGACAGGGGGCGGAAAACTGTTTTTT
>NA|TRBV30|13|NA|TRBJ2-1
CAWARGAYNEQFF
TGTGCCTGGGCCAGGGGTGCTTACAATGAGCAGTTCTTC
>NA|TRBV30|11|few|TRBJ2-3
CAWADGITQYF
TGTGCCTGGGCGGACGGAATAACGCAGTATTTT
>NA|TRBV7-2|13|NA|TRBJ2-7
CASSLGPDYEQYF
TGTGCCAGCAGCTTGGGCCCCGACTACGAGCAGTACTTC
>NA|TRBV19|14|NA|TRBJ1-5
CASSMSQGNQPQHF
TGTGCCAGTAGTATGTCTCAAGGTAATCAGCCCCAGCATTTT
>NA|TRBV29-1|13|few|TRBJ1-5
CSVLDSGNQPQHF
TGCAGCGTCTTGGACAGCGGCAATCAGCCCCAGCATTTT